A single sample gave rise to the 17 T cell receptor beta chains below, sequenced in a study of blood T cell repertoires in COVID-19. Assay used: immunoSEQ multiplex PCR; TCRdb lists only in-frame clones, some missing. Found here are under 250,000 clones, roughly 85% of them singletons; the top ten hold more than 2%. The sample comprised peripheral blood. The receptors shown here come from a woman in her 70s with COVID-19, enrolled during active disease.

The V gene is TRBV9, the J gene TRBJ1-5; 7 bases are a match to TRBD1. With 0 bases clipped from V and 5 bases from J, the junction kept 2 bases outside the gene matches. The V gene's germline CDR1 is SGDLS and CDR2 YYNGEE. The CDR3 sequence is 14 residues long. CDR3 residues: CASSVEGGDQPQHF. CDR3 sequence (DNA): TGTGCCAGCAGCGTAGAAGGGGGCGATCAGCCCCAGCATTTT.

The table lists this clone with a few counts. V usage is TRBV27 and J usage is TRBJ2-1; 10 nucleotides match TRBD2. This CDR3 has 15 residues. Germline V CDR1 and CDR2: MNHEY, SMNVEV (reference sequence). V was clipped by 7 bases and J by 6 bases; unmatched bases: 9. This CDR3 reads CASKPGASGSNEQFF. Written as DNA, the CDR3 is TGTGCCAGCAAACCTGGGGCTAGCGGGAGCAATGAGCAGTTCTTC.

J is TRBJ2-3 and V is TRBV3-1 (or the pseudogene TRBV3-2), with 9 bases fitting TRBD2. This CDR3 region has 17 residues. The junction had 8 bases not matched to a gene; V was cut back by 0 bases and J by 4 bases. The germline V gene has CDR1 LGHDT and CDR2 YNNKEL (reference sequence). The CDR3 loop reads CASSQDGIAGVPDTQYF. For the CDR3, the DNA is TGTGCCAGCAGCCAAGATGGGATAGCGGGGGTGCCAGATACGCAGTATTTT.

The chain has TRBV19 and TRBJ1-1; D perhaps matches TRBD1 (5 bases). CDR1 and CDR2 (germline): LNHDA, SQIVND (reference sequence). Deletions cut 1 base from V and 3 bases from J, with 12 bases between. This CDR3 spans 15 amino acids. The CDR3 region is CASSIGWGGDTEAFF. The CDR3 coding sequence is TGTGCCAGTAGTATAGGCTGGGGCGGGGACACTGAAGCTTTCTTT. The whole variable domain, remainder taken from reference TRBV19 and TRBJ1-1, is DGGITQSPKYLFRKEGQNVTLSCEQNLNHDAMYWYRQDPGQGLRLIYYSQIVNDFQKGDIAEGYSVSREKKESFPLTVTSAQKNPTAFYLCASSIGWGGDTEAFFGQGTRLTVV.

The rearrangement joins TRBV19 to TRBJ1-6; D unresolved. CDR1 is LNHDA, CDR2 SQIVND, per germline (reference sequence). This CDR3 has 16 amino acids. The germline V and J ends were trimmed by 5 bases and 1 base, with 12 bases remaining between them. The CDR3 sequence: CASSSVAESYNSPLHF. CDR3 nucleotides: TGTGCCAGTAGTTCCGTAGCGGAGTCCTATAATTCACCCCTCCACTTT.

The V call is TRBV7-9, the J call TRBJ2-7, with no clear D. V was pared by 6 bases and J by 3 bases, with 15 bases between. Germline CDR1 reads SEHNR; CDR2 reads FQNEAQ (reference sequence). The CDR3 is 14 residues long. CDR3 sequence: CASRAPGSDYEQYF. CDR3 nucleotide sequence: TGTGCCAGCAGGGCTCCGGGTTCCGACTACGAGCAGTACTTC.

The CDR3: CASSDRAGSGRVEEKLFF. Written as DNA, the CDR3 is TGTGCCAGTAGTGACCGCGCCGGATCAGGGAGGGTAGAGGAAAAACTGTTTTTT. The chain employs TRBV19 and TRBJ1-4; possible D gene TRBD1, 5 bases. CDR3 size: 18 residues. Trimming shortened V by 5 bases and J by 8 bases, and 27 bases separated the two germline ends. The germline CDR1 and CDR2 sequences are LNHDA and SQIVND (reference sequence).

This chain links TRBV18 with TRBJ1-1; D remains unclear. V lost 4 bases, J lost 0 bases, and 9 bases lay in between. Germline-derived CDR1 and CDR2 are KGHSH and LQKENI. This CDR3 is 14 amino acids long. CDR3 region: CASSRAGMNTEAFF. In DNA form, the CDR3 reads TGTGCCAGCTCACGGGCAGGCATGAACACTGAAGCTTTCTTT.

The V and J genes are TRBV7-8 and TRBJ1-4; 7 nucleotides agree with TRBD1. The germline gives CDR1 SGHVS, CDR2 FQNEAQ. Losses at the gene ends were 3 bases for V and 4 bases for J; bases not matched to a gene: 2. The CDR3 has 14 amino acids. As DNA, the CDR3 is TGTGCCAGCAGCTTGGGACAGATTAATGAAAAACTGTTTTTT. Translating gives CASSLGQINEKLFF.

V is TRBV29-1 and J is TRBJ1-2, with D uncertain. V dropped 2 bases and J dropped 6 bases, with 16 bases sitting between them. The CDR3 is 14 amino acids. The germline V gene has CDR1 SQVTM and CDR2 ANQGSEA. The CDR3: CSVESAAKDDGYTF. DNA for the CDR3: TGCAGCGTTGAATCGGCAGCGAAGGATGATGGCTACACCTTC.

The chain couples TRBV27 to TRBJ1-2; D is perhaps TRBD1 (6 bases). V was trimmed by 5 bases and J by 5 bases, leaving 12 bases between them. The germline CDR1 and CDR2 sequences are MNHEY and SMNVEV (reference sequence). The CDR3 sequence is 13 residues long. The CDR3 DNA is TGTGCCAGCAGTCCGGACAGCTGGTATGGCTACACCTTC. It encodes CASSPDSWYGYTF.

Only one count was recorded for this clone. The chain is built from TRBV3-1 (or the pseudogene TRBV3-2) and TRBJ2-1; no clear D. The V end lost 1 base, the J end lost 6 bases, and 10 bases lay between the germline ends. The CDR3 consists of 14 residues. Germline V gene sequence: CDR1 LGHDT, CDR2 YNNKEL (reference sequence). The CDR3 bases are TGTGCCAGCAGCCAAGGGGCCACCTCCAATGAGCAGTTCTTC. Translation: CASSQGATSNEQFF.

The genes are TRBV29-1 and TRBJ2-7, with 9 bases identical to TRBD1. Germline assignment: CDR1 SQVTM and CDR2 ANQGSEA. This CDR3 region has 15 residues. With V trimmed by 5 bases and J by 4 bases, 12 bases remained unmatched. The CDR3 protein is CSVSKGGQGMYEQYF. CDR3 coding DNA: TGCAGCGTTTCCAAGGGGGGACAGGGCATGTACGAGCAGTACTTC.

The CDR3 region is CSAGGAAQHF. Written as DNA, the CDR3 is TGCAGTGCTGGGGGGGCAGCCCAGCATTTT. This rearrangement joins TRBV20-1 to TRBJ1-5, with a possible D match to TRBD1 (6 bases). CDR1 is DFQATT, CDR2 SNEGSKA, per germline (reference sequence). This CDR3 region has 10 residues. V lost 5 bases and J lost 11, with 10 bases in between.

The V call is TRBV11-1, the J call TRBJ2-3; a weak D match, TRBD2 (5 bases). The CDR3 extends over 14 amino acids. V was pared by 6 bases and J by 5 bases, with 15 bases between. CDR1 and CDR2 (germline): SGHAT, FQDESV (reference sequence). Here the CDR3 reads CASSPSSQIDTQYF. For the CDR3, the DNA is TGTGCCAGCAGTCCTAGCTCCCAGATAGATACGCAGTATTTT.

This chain uses TRBV19 with TRBJ2-1, with 7 bases matching TRBD1. The trim removed 3 bases at V and 5 bases at J, leaving 10 bases unmatched. Germline loops: CDR1 LNHDA, CDR2 SQIVND (reference sequence). The CDR3 contains 16 residues. The CDR3 nucleotides are TGTGCCAGTAGTATGAGACAGGGTCCTCCTAACAATGAGCAGTTCTTC. Translation: CASSMRQGPPNNEQFF.

The chain couples TRBV18 to TRBJ1-3; D remains ambiguous. The CDR3 runs to 17 residues. The V end lost 6 bases, the J end lost 0 bases, and 18 bases lay between the germline ends. Germline CDR1 reads KGHSH; CDR2 reads LQKENI. The CDR3 is CASSLPSRLPSGNTIYF. The CDR3 region has the DNA TGTGCCAGCTCCCTCCCAAGCAGGCTGCCCTCTGGAAACACCATATATTTT.